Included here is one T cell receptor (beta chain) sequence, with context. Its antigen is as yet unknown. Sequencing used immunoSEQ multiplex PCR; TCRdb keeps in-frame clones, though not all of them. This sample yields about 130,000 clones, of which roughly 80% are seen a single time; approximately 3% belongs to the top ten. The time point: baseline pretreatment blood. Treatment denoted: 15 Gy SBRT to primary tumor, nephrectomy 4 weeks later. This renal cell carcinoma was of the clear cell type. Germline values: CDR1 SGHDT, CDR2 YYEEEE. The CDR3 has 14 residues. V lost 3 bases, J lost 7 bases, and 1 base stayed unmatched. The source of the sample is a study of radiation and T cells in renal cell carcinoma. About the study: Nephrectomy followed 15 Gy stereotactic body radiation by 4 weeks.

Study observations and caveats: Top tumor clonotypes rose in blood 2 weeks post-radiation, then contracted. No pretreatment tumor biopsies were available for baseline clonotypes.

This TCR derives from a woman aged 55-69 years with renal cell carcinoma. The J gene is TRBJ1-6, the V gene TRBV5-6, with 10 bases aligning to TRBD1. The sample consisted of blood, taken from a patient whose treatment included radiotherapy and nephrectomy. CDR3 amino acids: CASSSGQGNSPLHF. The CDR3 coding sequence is TGTGCCAGCAGCTCGGGACAGGGGAATTCACCCCTCCACTTT.